Presented here are 24 T cell receptor beta chains from one specimen sequenced in a study of blood T cell repertoires in COVID-19. Sequencing was performed with immunoSEQ multiplex PCR; in TCRdb, only in-frame clones are kept and a portion is missing. The sample contains around 260,000 clones, roughly 84% of which appear only once. The sample taken for sequencing was peripheral blood. These receptors originate from a person in their 70s with COVID-19, enrolled during active disease.

V usage is TRBV29-1 and J usage is TRBJ1-1; unclear D gene. The germline CDR1 and CDR2 sequences are SQVTM and ANQGSEA. The CDR3 loop spans 10 amino acids. Trimming shortened V by 4 bases and J by 4 bases, and 4 bases separated the two germline ends. CDR3 protein: CSVASTEAFF. The CDR3 DNA reads TGCAGCGTTGCCTCCACTGAAGCTTTCTTT.

J is TRBJ1-2 and V is TRBV6-5; 11 bases match TRBD1. The trim removed 7 bases at V and 3 bases at J, leaving 4 bases unmatched. Germline CDR1 MNHEY, CDR2 SVGAGI. The CDR3 length is 14 residues. The CDR3 bases are TGTGCCAGCAAGCCGGGACAGGGGGACTATGGCTACACCTTC. Translation: CASKPGQGDYGYTF.

This clone has a single count. The V gene is TRBV7-9, the J gene TRBJ1-4, with TRBD1 matching 7 bases. Germline CDR1 SEHNR, CDR2 FQNEAQ (reference sequence). V lost 1 base, J lost 5 bases, and 4 bases stayed unmatched. The CDR3 has 15 amino acids. The CDR3 DNA is TGTGCCAGCAGCTTAGGGGGACAGACAAATGAAAAACTGTTTTTT. It yields the protein CASSLGGQTNEKLFF.

The chain has TRBV7-2 and TRBJ1-3, with D perhaps matching TRBD1 (6 bases). Germline lookup yields CDR1 SGHTA and CDR2 FQGNSA. The CDR3 is made up of 14 amino acids. Trimming took 4 bases from V and 4 from J, leaving 11 bases between them. The CDR3 sequence: CASSSDRSGNTIYF. The DNA for the CDR3 is TGTGCCAGCAGCTCGGACAGATCCGGAAACACCATATATTTT.

The V call is TRBV5-4, the J call TRBJ2-2; TRBD1 matches at 7 bases. Germline V gene data show CDR1 as SGHNT and CDR2 as YYREEE (reference sequence). The CDR3 extends over 15 amino acids. The V gene end was trimmed by 4 bases and the J gene end by 4 bases; junction bases not matched to a gene: 7. The CDR3 nucleotides read TGTGCCAGCAGCCTTAACAGGGGTGGCACCGGGGAGCTGTTTTTT. Protein product: CASSLNRGGTGELFF.

This sequence joins TRBV30 and TRBJ1-2; the D is unclear. Germline CDR1 reads GTSNPN; CDR2 reads SVGIG (reference sequence). This CDR3 is 11 amino acids long. V lost 0 bases, J lost 11 bases, and 10 bases lay in between. The CDR3 region is CAWSVLEWYTF. The CDR3 DNA is TGTGCCTGGAGTGTACTGGAGTGGTACACCTTC.

The chain recombines TRBV15 with TRBJ1-4; D might be TRBD1 (5 bases). Germline lookup yields CDR1 LNHNV and CDR2 YYDKDF (reference sequence). V lost 5 bases, J lost 7 bases, and 17 bases lay in between. The CDR3 is made up of 15 amino acids. Here the CDR3 reads CATSVGRDWSEKLFF. CDR3 nucleotides: TGTGCCACCAGCGTCGGCAGGGATTGGAGTGAAAAACTGTTTTTT.

The genes are TRBV5-1 and TRBJ2-1; 9 nucleotides line up with TRBD2. Unmatched junction bases numbered 10, after V lost 3 bases and J lost 0 bases. CDR1 and CDR2 from the germline V gene are SGHRS and YFSETQ. The CDR3 loop spans 18 amino acids. The CDR3 sequence is CASSYGLATWGSYNEQFF. DNA for the CDR3: TGCGCCAGCAGCTATGGACTAGCGACTTGGGGCTCCTACAATGAGCAGTTCTTC.

The chain combines TRBV23-1 with TRBJ1-1, with TRBD1 as a possible D gene (6 bases). TRBV23-1 is an open reading frame whose function is uncertain. V shed 1 base and J shed 0 bases, with 18 bases lying between them. The CDR3 extends over 18 amino acids. The CDR3 DNA sequence: TGCGCCAGCAGTCAATATTACTTATCGGGACACTTGAACACTGAAGCTTTCTTT. This encodes CASSQYYLSGHLNTEAFF.

The rearrangement uses TRBV6-2 or TRBV6-3 and TRBJ1-5; 11 nucleotides align to TRBD1. The CDR3 loop spans 17 amino acids. The J segment lost 7 bases and the V segment lost 4 bases, leaving 12 bases of the junction unmatched. The germline CDR1 and CDR2 sequences are MNHEY and SVGEGT. The CDR3 protein is CASSFISGQGANQPQHF. In DNA, the CDR3 is TGTGCCAGCAGTTTCATCTCCGGACAGGGGGCGAACCAGCCCCAGCATTTT.

This chain joins TRBV27 and TRBJ2-7, with D tentatively TRBD1 (6 bases). CDR1 is MNHEY, CDR2 SMNVEV, per germline (reference sequence). CDR3 length: 14 residues. The V gene lost 5 bases and the J gene lost 3 bases, with 14 bases spanning the gap. The CDR3 here is CASSPVTGNYEQYF. The CDR3 DNA is TGTGCCAGCAGTCCGGTTACAGGGAACTACGAGCAGTACTTC.

V is TRBV5-1 and J is TRBJ1-5, with 8 bases lining up with TRBD1. J lost 4 bases, V lost 2 bases, and 5 bases had no gene match. Germline V lookup: CDR1 SGHRS, CDR2 YFSETQ. The CDR3 spans 15 residues. The CDR3: CASSLTGGLNQPQHF. As DNA, the CDR3 is TGCGCCAGCAGCTTAACAGGGGGTCTTAATCAGCCCCAGCATTTT.

This clone was detected only once. The chain joins TRBV3-1 (or the pseudogene TRBV3-2) to TRBJ2-5; D is ambiguous. V was cut by 1 base and J by 5 bases, with 11 bases left in between. This CDR3 comprises 14 residues. Looked up from germline, CDR1 is LGHDT and CDR2 is YNNKEL (reference sequence). The CDR3 sequence is CASSQVYPSETQYF. As DNA, the CDR3 is TGTGCCAGCAGCCAAGTCTACCCCTCGGAGACCCAGTACTTC.

CDR3 in amino acids: CASSLSTGYGYTF. CDR3 DNA: TGTGCCAGCAGTTTATCCACAGGATATGGCTACACCTTC. This chain uses TRBV27 with TRBJ1-2; the D gene is possibly TRBD1 (5 bases). In germline, CDR1 is MNHEY, CDR2 SMNVEV (reference sequence). The V and J ends lost 0 bases and 5 bases respectively, with 7 bases between them. The CDR3 consists of 13 residues.

The chain is built from TRBV6-2 or TRBV6-3 and TRBJ2-7; 7 bases line up with TRBD1. The V and J ends lost 4 bases and 12 bases, in that order; junction bases with no gene match: 9. The CDR3 runs 12 residues. Germline V CDR1 and CDR2: MNHEY, SVGEGT. The CDR3 reads CASSSQGYRLYF. The CDR3, as DNA: TGTGCCAGCAGTTCACAGGGGTACAGGCTGTACTTC.

This sequence joins TRBV28 and TRBJ2-1; 9 bases are a match to TRBD1. CDR3 length equals 17 residues. V lost 5 bases, J lost 6 bases, and 14 bases stayed unmatched. CDR1 is MDHEN and CDR2 is SYDVKM in the germline V gene. CDR3 nucleotides: TGTGCCAGCAGTCGCAGGGGGCCGGGACAGGGAGGCAATGAGCAGTTCTTC. It encodes CASSRRGPGQGGNEQFF.

The chain carries TRBV19 and TRBJ1-5; 10 nucleotides align to TRBD1. CDR1 LNHDA and CDR2 SQIVND come from the germline V gene (reference sequence). The CDR3 runs to 15 residues. The J segment lost 6 bases and the V segment lost 7 bases, leaving 9 bases of the junction unmatched. CDR3 protein: CASNPGQGRFQPQHF. The CDR3 DNA sequence: TGTGCCAGTAACCCGGGACAGGGGAGGTTTCAGCCCCAGCATTTT.

The chain joins TRBV9 to TRBJ2-2; weak D call: TRBD2 (5 bases). Germline V gene data show CDR1 as SGDLS and CDR2 as YYNGEE. The CDR3 totals 15 residues. Trimming left V 4 bases short and J 1 base short, with 11 bases between. The CDR3 region is CASSPSRENTGELFF. In nucleotides, the CDR3 is TGTGCCAGCAGCCCCTCTCGGGAGAACACCGGGGAGCTGTTTTTT.

The chain links TRBV28 to TRBJ1-5, with D possibly matching TRBD1 (5 bases). Germline lookup yields CDR1 MDHEN and CDR2 SYDVKM. The CDR3 covers 15 residues. V lost 2 bases and J lost 4, with 12 bases in between. The CDR3 spells CASSLAGVPNQPQHF. Here the CDR3 DNA reads TGTGCCAGCAGTTTAGCGGGGGTACCTAATCAGCCCCAGCATTTT.

This chain uses TRBV28 with TRBJ2-3; unclear D gene. This CDR3 has 15 residues. Germline V gene sequence: CDR1 MDHEN, CDR2 SYDVKM. The V end lost 5 bases, the J end lost 3 bases, and 15 bases lay between the germline ends. CDR3 loop: CASSPTADLTDTQYF. CDR3 nucleotides: TGTGCCAGCAGTCCGACTGCCGACTTAACAGATACGCAGTATTTT.

The J gene is TRBJ2-1, the V gene TRBV9; TRBD1 agrees at 9 bases. V was clipped by 0 bases and J by 3 bases; unmatched bases: 4. Germline CDR1 is SGDLS and CDR2 is YYNGEE. The CDR3 consists of 16 residues. The CDR3 here is CASSVGGQGIYNEQFF. CDR3 bases: TGTGCCAGCAGCGTAGGGGGACAGGGTATCTACAATGAGCAGTTCTTC.

The chain is built from TRBV11-3 and TRBJ2-2; 9 nucleotides agree with TRBD2. The CDR3 has 15 amino acids. CDR1 is SGHNT, CDR2 YENEEA, per germline. V shed 2 bases and J 4 bases; nucleotides not matched to a gene: 2. CDR3 nucleotides: TGTGCCAGCAGCTTATATAGCGGGAGCACCGGGGAGCTGTTTTTT. As protein: CASSLYSGSTGELFF.

This clone was recorded only once. V usage is TRBV5-1 and J usage is TRBJ1-2, with 8 bases identical to TRBD1. CDR1 and CDR2 (germline): SGHRS, YFSETQ. The CDR3 covers 17 residues. V lost 0 bases, J lost 3 bases, and 10 bases stayed unmatched. CDR3 DNA sequence: TGCGCCAGCAGCTTGGTTGCCGGGACAGGCCATCACTATGGCTACACCTTC. This translates into CASSLVAGTGHHYGYTF.

The chain has TRBV5-5 and TRBJ2-3, with D perhaps TRBD2 (5 bases). The ends were cut back, 4 bases at V and 2 bases at J, with 11 bases in the middle. This CDR3 spans 14 amino acids. Germline lookup yields CDR1 SGHKS and CDR2 YYEKEE (reference sequence). The CDR3 DNA reads TGTGCCAGCAGCCACGGACTCCTCACAGATACGCAGTATTTT. It translates to CASSHGLLTDTQYF.